This TCR beta chain was recorded in a study of a mutant IDH1 vaccine in newly diagnosed glioma. Study-wide background: Standard pretreatment was either radiotherapy, temozolomide, or, for most, radiochemotherapy with temozolomide.

Profiled with immunoSEQ multiplex PCR; TCRdb holds only in-frame clones, not every one. The profile shows tens of thousands of clones, about nine tenths of them singletons. Time point described: baseline, week 1 (first vaccination visit). Treatment of the sample: pre-vaccination baseline after standard-of-care therapy. CDR3 length equals 14 residues. Trimming removed 6 bases from V and 0 bases from J; junction bases left unmatched: 6. CDR1 and CDR2 (germline): SGHNT, YYREEE (reference sequence). Sequences were derived from PBMCs, sampled from a glioma patient treated with radiotherapy, temozolomide or both. The chain is built from TRBV5-4 and TRBJ2-7; TRBD1 aligns across 7 bases. The clonotype originates from a man aged 35 to 55 with glioma. The CDR3 loop reads CASTPSGGSYEQYF. The CDR3 DNA reads as TGTGCCAGCACTCCATCAGGGGGCTCCTACGAGCAGTACTTC. The variable domain in full, completed from reference TRBV5-4 and TRBJ2-7, reads ETGVTQSPTHLIKTRGQQVTLRCSSQSGHNTVSWYQQALGQGPQFIFQYYREEENGRGNFPPRFSGLQFPNYSSELNVNALELDDSALYLCASTPSGGSYEQYFGPGTRLTVT.